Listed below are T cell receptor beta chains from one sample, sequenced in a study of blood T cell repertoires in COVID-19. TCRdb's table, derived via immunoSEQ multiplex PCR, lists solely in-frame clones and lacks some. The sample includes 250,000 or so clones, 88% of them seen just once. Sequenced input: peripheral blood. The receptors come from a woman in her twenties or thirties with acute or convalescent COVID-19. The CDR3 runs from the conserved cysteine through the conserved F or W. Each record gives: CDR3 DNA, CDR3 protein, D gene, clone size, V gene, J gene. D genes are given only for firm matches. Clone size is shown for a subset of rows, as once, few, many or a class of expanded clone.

TGTGCCAGCAGCAGACTTGGTGATGAGCAGTACTTC	CASSRLGDEQYF	-	-	TRBV6-6	TRBJ2-7
TGCGCCAGCAGCATAGGTAGCGCTGAAGCTTTCTTT	CASSIGSAEAFF	-	-	TRBV5-1	TRBJ1-1
TGCGCCAGCAGCCAAGTTGGTATTACAGGGGGCCGTCGAAACTATGGCTACACCTTC	CASSQVGITGGRRNYGYTF	TRBD1	-	TRBV4-1	TRBJ1-2
TGTGCCAGCAGGCTGGGACAGTCCCTCCACTTT	CASRLGQSLHF	TRBD1	-	TRBV6-5	TRBJ1-6
TGCGCCAGCAGCGCCGGACTAGCGGGAGGGACCCAGTACTTC	CASSAGLAGGTQYF	TRBD2	-	TRBV5-1	TRBJ2-5
TGTGCCACCAGTGATTCCTCAGGGGAGGGAGAGACCCAGTACTTC	CATSDSSGEGETQYF	-	-	TRBV24-1	TRBJ2-5
TGTGCCAGCAGCCCATTAGACTCTGGAAACACCATATATTTT	CASSPLDSGNTIYF	-	-	TRBV9	TRBJ1-3
TGTGCCAGCTCTCGTTTCCAGCGGGAGGGGTACGAGCAGTACTTC	CASSRFQREGYEQYF	TRBD2	-	TRBV7-8	TRBJ2-7
TGTGCCAGCAGCTCTCCCGGATTAGCGGGATCCTACGAGCAGTACTTC	CASSSPGLAGSYEQYF	TRBD2	-	TRBV13	TRBJ2-7
TGCGCCAGCAGCCAGAACACCGGGACTAGCGGCAATGAGCAGTTCTTC	CASSQNTGTSGNEQFF	TRBD2	-	TRBV4-3	TRBJ2-1
TGTGCCAGTAGTTCTCAGTTAAGCTCCTACGAGCAGTACTTC	CASSSQLSSYEQYF	-	-	TRBV19	TRBJ2-7
TGTGCCATCAGGGAGGGACAGGGAAACAATCAGCCCCAGCATTTT	CAIREGQGNNQPQHF	TRBD1	-	TRBV10-3	TRBJ1-5
TGTGCCAGCAGTTACTCGATTCTGGCAGGCTACGAGCAGTACTTC	CASSYSILAGYEQYF	-	once	TRBV6-5	TRBJ2-7
TGTGCCTGGGACCCCACCGGCACTGAAGCTTTCTTT	CAWDPTGTEAFF	-	-	TRBV30	TRBJ1-1
TGTGCCAGCACCCTACTAGCTTTTGGCACCGGGGAGCTGTTTTTT	CASTLLAFGTGELFF	-	few	TRBV6-5	TRBJ2-2
TGTGCCAGCAGCTTAGTGGGTAGCGGCAATGAGCAGTTCTTC	CASSLVGSGNEQFF	-	few	TRBV7-8	TRBJ2-1
TGTGCCAGCAGCCTCGTAAGGGGGAATGAAAAACTGTTTTTT	CASSLVRGNEKLFF	-	-	TRBV27	TRBJ1-4
TGTGCCAGCAGCTTAGCGACAGGGGGGAGTACTGAAGCTTTCTTT	CASSLATGGSTEAFF	TRBD1	-	TRBV7-6	TRBJ1-1
TGTGCCAGCAGTGAAAGGAGGGCATTATTAGCCAAAAACATTCAGTACTTC	CASSERRALLAKNIQYF	-	-	TRBV6-1	TRBJ2-4
TGTGCCAGCAGTGCGACAGGGTTCTACGAGCAGTACTTC	CASSATGFYEQYF	TRBD1	-	TRBV3-1/TRBV3-2	TRBJ2-7
TGCAGTGCTAGAGCGGACTTTGAAGCTTTCTTT	CSARADFEAFF	-	-	TRBV20-1	TRBJ1-1
TGTGCCAGCAACTTGAGCCCTGGGCAAAACATTCAGTACTTC	CASNLSPGQNIQYF	-	-	TRBV7-2	TRBJ2-4
TGTGCCAGCTCACCACGCGACAGGGGTTCGGAAAAACTGTTTTTT	CASSPRDRGSEKLFF	TRBD1	few	TRBV18	TRBJ1-4
TGTGCCAGCAGCTTATCTGGACTAGCGGGAGGGGTCGGGACCCAGTACTTC	CASSLSGLAGGVGTQYF	TRBD2	-	TRBV7-8	TRBJ2-5
TGTGCCAGTCGGACTAGCGGAGTGTCGAACACCGGGGAGCTGTTTTTT	CASRTSGVSNTGELFF	TRBD2	-	TRBV19	TRBJ2-2
TGTGCCAGCAGCCTTTACAGCGGGGGCTCCTACAATGAGCAGTTCTTC	CASSLYSGGSYNEQFF	TRBD2	-	TRBV3-1/TRBV3-2	TRBJ2-1
TGTGCCAGCAGCCGAACAGGGTTCTTGGGCTACGAGCAGTACTTC	CASSRTGFLGYEQYF	-	-	TRBV6-2/TRBV6-3	TRBJ2-7
TGTGCCAGCAAATCAAGGGGGCTCGGGGAGACCCAGTACTTC	CASKSRGLGETQYF	TRBD1	few	TRBV2	TRBJ2-5
TGTGCCAGCTCACCACGACAGGGGGCTGATAGCAATCAGCCCCAGCATTTT	CASSPRQGADSNQPQHF	TRBD1	-	TRBV18	TRBJ1-5
TGCGCCAGCAGCTTTCGCGGGAGGGGAAGCTCCTACAATGAGCAGTTCTTC	CASSFRGRGSSYNEQFF	TRBD2	once	TRBV5-1	TRBJ2-1
TGTGCCAGCAGGCCCAGGGGTGACTTGAACACTGAAGCTTTCTTT	CASRPRGDLNTEAFF	-	-	TRBV3-1/TRBV3-2	TRBJ1-1
TGTGCCAGCAGGGATCTCTTGGGCGGGGGACACTACAATGAGCAGTTCTTC	CASRDLLGGGHYNEQFF	-	-	TRBV27	TRBJ2-1
TGTGCCAGAATACATAGGGTACGGACAGATAAGAACACTGAAGCTTTCTTT	CARIHRVRTDKNTEAFF	-	-	TRBV19	TRBJ1-1
TGTGCCAGCAGCCCTTCCCGTAATGAGCAGTTCTTC	CASSPSRNEQFF	-	once	TRBV7-6	TRBJ2-1
TGTGCCAGCAGTTACTATTCGGGACAAGAGACCCAGTACTTC	CASSYYSGQETQYF	-	-	TRBV6-2/TRBV6-3	TRBJ2-5
TGTGCCAGCAGCCAAGATTCCGCGGGCGGTAGCTCCTACAATGAGCAGTTCTTC	CASSQDSAGGSSYNEQFF	-	-	TRBV3-1/TRBV3-2	TRBJ2-1
TGCGCCAGCAGTGGCACAGGGGTCAATCAGCCCCAGCATTTT	CASSGTGVNQPQHF	TRBD1	-	TRBV10-2	TRBJ1-5
TGTGCCAGCAGCTTAGGAGCCCAAAACACAGATACGCAGTATTTT	CASSLGAQNTDTQYF	-	-	TRBV7-2	TRBJ2-3
TGTGCCAGCTCACCGGGACTAGCGCAAGATACGCAGTATTTT	CASSPGLAQDTQYF	TRBD2	-	TRBV18	TRBJ2-3
TGTGCCAGCAGCCCTCGGGAGGCAGATACGCAGTATTTT	CASSPREADTQYF	TRBD2	once	TRBV3-1/TRBV3-2	TRBJ2-3
TGTGCCAGCAGCGTAGGGGCAGGGGGCGAGGGCTACACCTTC	CASSVGAGGEGYTF	TRBD1	-	TRBV9	TRBJ1-2
TGTGCCAGCAGTTCCCTCGGACTAGCGGGTCCCACAGATACGCAGTATTTT	CASSSLGLAGPTDTQYF	TRBD2	-	TRBV6-2/TRBV6-3	TRBJ2-3
TGTGCCAGCAGTGACCAGACTACCCTGAACACCGGGGAGCTGTTTTTT	CASSDQTTLNTGELFF	-	-	TRBV6-2/TRBV6-3	TRBJ2-2
TGTGCCAGCAGCTCGGGGACTAGCGGGAGTGACACCGGGGAGCTGTTTTTT	CASSSGTSGSDTGELFF	TRBD2	-	TRBV5-4	TRBJ2-2
TGTGCCAGCAGCCCTGGGGGAGGCTGGGACACCATATATTTT	CASSPGGGWDTIYF	-	once	TRBV7-9	TRBJ1-3
TGTGCCAGCGCACTCTCCTACGAGCAGTACTTC	CASALSYEQYF	-	-	TRBV25-1	TRBJ2-7
TGTGCCAGCAGCTTACGGCTAGCGGGAGATACGCAGTATTTT	CASSLRLAGDTQYF	TRBD2	-	TRBV7-3	TRBJ2-3
TGTGCCAGCAGTAGACTAGCGGGAGAGGGCGAGCAGTACTTC	CASSRLAGEGEQYF	TRBD2	-	TRBV6-6	TRBJ2-7
TGTGCCAGTAGTATACGTCGGAGCGACTATGGCTACACCTTC	CASSIRRSDYGYTF	-	-	TRBV19	TRBJ1-2